This TCR beta chain was captured in a study of cytomegalovirus exposure and HLA in healthy donors. Study overall: Samples from HLA-typed donors yielded about 85 million unique TCRs in an early data release. Study conclusions and caveats: The Asian-associated ancestry cluster reportedly had fewer N-insertions than the approximately 630-donor mean in a later analysis.

The PCR had 60 Vbeta and 13 Jbeta primers. TCRdb's copy holds only in-frame clones and misses some; the assay was immunoSEQ multiplex PCR. Of about 160,000 clones detected, roughly 80% appear once; the ten largest clones hold about 1.3%. Germline V lookup: CDR1 SGDLS, CDR2 YYNGEE. The CDR3 is 15 residues long. Trimming left V 0 bases short and J 0 bases short, with 7 bases between. With respect to this clone: The antigen remains unidentified.

The donors comprised healthy bone marrow donors. V usage is TRBV9 and J usage is TRBJ2-1, with a weak D call TRBD1 (5 bases). The receptor's source is a woman in her 50s in good health and CMV-seronegative. Sequenced sample: PBMCs. This chain's CDR3 is CASSVEGYSYNEQFF. The DNA of the CDR3 is TGTGCCAGCAGCGTAGAGGGGTACTCCTACAATGAGCAGTTCTTC.